A single sample is the source of the 22 T cell receptor beta chains below, sequenced in a study of tumor-infiltrating lymphocytes in localized non-small cell lung cancer. The data were produced by immunoSEQ multiplex PCR, yet TCRdb's version contains in-frame clones alone and is incomplete. The sample lists about 21,000 clones, over 70% occurring once. Source material: lung tumor tissue. The receptors derive from a human donor with non-small cell lung cancer.

This clone was recorded a few times. This chain uses TRBV9 with TRBJ2-7; a weak D match, TRBD1 (5 bases). The germline V gene has CDR1 SGDLS and CDR2 YYNGEE. The CDR3 runs to 13 residues. V was trimmed by 3 bases and J by 7 bases, leaving 14 bases between them. The CDR3 reads CASSGGSWKEQYF. Here the CDR3 DNA reads TGTGCCAGCAGCGGGGGCTCATGGAAGGAGCAGTACTTC.

The V gene is TRBV30, the J gene TRBJ2-5; 9 bases fit TRBD1. Germline trimming cut 8 bases from V and 7 bases from J; bases unmatched to any gene: 14. The CDR3 contains 14 residues. The germline V gene encodes CDR1 GTSNPN and CDR2 SVGIG (reference sequence). The CDR3 sequence: CAQEPGQGAGTQYF. DNA of the CDR3: TGTGCCCAAGAACCGGGACAGGGAGCCGGGACCCAGTACTTC.

The V and J genes are TRBV7-2 and TRBJ1-2; weak D call: TRBD1 (5 bases). Trimming took off 0 bases at V and 8 bases at J, with 19 bases between the two ends. Germline V gene lookup returns CDR1 SGHTA and CDR2 FQGNSA. The CDR3 has 16 amino acids. CDR3 residues: CASSLAFGGKSGGYTF. CDR3 DNA: TGTGCCAGCAGCTTAGCCTTTGGGGGGAAATCTGGAGGCTACACCTTC.

This clone has just one count. This sequence joins TRBV27 and TRBJ1-1; possible D gene TRBD1, 6 bases. Germline V gene sequence: CDR1 MNHEY, CDR2 SMNVEV (reference sequence). The V end lost 5 bases, the J end lost 6 bases, and 13 bases lay between the germline ends. There are 13 residues in the CDR3. This CDR3 is CASSRWGGAEAFF. The CDR3 bases are TGTGCCAGCAGTCGCTGGGGGGGCGCTGAAGCTTTCTTT.

The chain uses TRBV2 and TRBJ1-2; 7 nucleotides match TRBD1. Germline assignment: CDR1 SNHLY and CDR2 FYNNEI. The CDR3 is made up of 17 amino acids. V trimming: 4 bases; J trimming: 1 base; junction bases outside the gene matches: 12. CDR3 coding DNA: TGTGCCAGCAGTGCGCTTATTGGGACAGAGAGTAACTATGGCTACACCTTC. This sequence encodes CASSALIGTESNYGYTF.

The V and J genes are TRBV5-4 and TRBJ2-3; possibly TRBD1 or TRBD2 for D (5 bases each). CDR1 and CDR2 (germline): SGHNT, YYREEE (reference sequence). V was cut by 3 bases and J by 5 bases, with 16 bases left in between. The CDR3 extends over 15 amino acids. The CDR3 here is CASSWWGSQLDTQYF. The CDR3 DNA is TGTGCCAGCAGCTGGTGGGGGAGTCAGTTAGATACGCAGTATTTT. The whole variable domain, filled in from reference TRBV5-4 and TRBJ2-3, reads ETGVTQSPTHLIKTRGQQVTLRCSSQSGHNTVSWYQQALGQGPQFIFQYYREEENGRGNFPPRFSGLQFPNYSSELNVNALELDDSALYLCASSWWGSQLDTQYFGPGTRLTVL.

The rearrangement links TRBV5-5 to TRBJ2-3, with 10 bases matching TRBD1. The CDR3 covers 16 residues. Germline-derived CDR1 and CDR2 are SGHKS and YYEKEE (reference sequence). Unmatched junction bases numbered 5, after V lost 3 bases and J lost 1 base. DNA for the CDR3: TGTGCCAGCAGCTCGTGGACAGGGGGGGGCACAGATACGCAGTATTTT. Residues: CASSSWTGGGTDTQYF.

This sequence joins TRBV5-5 and TRBJ1-5; D call uncertain. The CDR3 is 15 residues long. The germline CDR1 and CDR2 sequences are SGHKS and YYEKEE (reference sequence). V shed 5 bases and J shed 6 bases, with 18 bases lying between them. Written as DNA, the CDR3 is TGTGCCAGCAGTTTCGACGGTACGGAGAGTCAGCCCCAGCATTTT. The encoded protein is CASSFDGTESQPQHF.

This chain's CDR3 is CASSVVGGTAYNEQFF. CDR3 in DNA: TGTGCCAGCAGCGTAGTCGGGGGAACGGCGTACAATGAGCAGTTCTTC. This chain joins TRBV9 and TRBJ2-1; a possible D gene is TRBD2 (6 bases). Germline CDR1 reads SGDLS; CDR2 reads YYNGEE. This CDR3 spans 16 amino acids. Trimming shortened V by 0 bases and J by 4 bases, and 14 bases separated the two germline ends.

With regard to this clone: Relative to the germline gene, one junction end is altered; a read error may explain this. The chain uses TRBV5-1 and TRBJ2-2; D is possibly TRBD2 (5 bases). The CDR3 is made up of 15 amino acids. CDR1 is SGHRS and CDR2 is YFSETQ in the germline V gene. In DNA form, the CDR3 reads TGCGCCAGCAGCCTACTAGAATCGAAGACCGGGGAGCTGTTTTTT. The encoded protein is CASSLLESKTGELFF.

This clone was detected a few times. The rearrangement uses TRBV28 and TRBJ2-7; TRBD2 matches at 9 bases. The germline V gene has CDR1 MDHEN and CDR2 SYDVKM. The CDR3 is 14 amino acids. Unmatched junction bases numbered 7, after V lost 7 bases and J lost 3 bases. The CDR3 loop reads CASTLSGRNYEQYF. CDR3 DNA: TGTGCCAGCACCCTTAGCGGGAGAAACTACGAGCAGTACTTC.

This clone has a single count. The V gene is TRBV5-4, the J gene TRBJ1-1; a weak D match, TRBD1 (5 bases). There are 13 residues in the CDR3. In germline, CDR1 is SGHNT, CDR2 YYREEE (reference sequence). Trimming pared 1 base from V and 4 bases from J, leaving 8 bases between. The chain's CDR3 is CASSLSGFTEAFF. The CDR3 DNA reads TGTGCCAGCAGCTTGTCAGGGTTCACTGAAGCTTTCTTT.

By share, this clone counts as medium-sized. The V call is TRBV5-1, the J call TRBJ2-7; D is perhaps TRBD1 (6 bases). V dropped 0 bases and J dropped 6 bases, with 10 bases sitting between them. CDR3 length: 13 amino acids. Germline CDR1 reads SGHRS; CDR2 reads YFSETQ. Here the CDR3 reads CASSLDRVSEQYF. The DNA for the CDR3 is TGCGCCAGCAGCTTGGACAGGGTATCCGAGCAGTACTTC. The whole variable domain, filled in from reference TRBV5-1 and TRBJ2-7, reads KAGVTQTPRYLIKTRGQQVTLSCSPISGHRSVSWYQQTPGQGLQFLFEYFSETQRNKGNFPGRFSGRQFSNSRSEMNVSTLELGDSALYLCASSLDRVSEQYFGPGTRLTVT.

This CDR3 reads CASSDWGTSGDNEQFF. CDR3 DNA sequence: TGCGCCAGCAGTGATTGGGGGACTAGCGGAGACAATGAGCAGTTCTTC. The chain is built from TRBV10-1 and TRBJ2-1; the match to TRBD2 covers 11 bases. CDR1 and CDR2 (germline): WNHNN, SYGVQD (reference sequence). The V segment lost 3 bases and the J segment 5 bases; nucleotides outside the gene matches: 6. The CDR3 consists of 16 residues.

The chain joins TRBV15 to TRBJ2-7; no firm D call. CDR1 and CDR2 from the germline V gene are LNHNV and YYDKDF (reference sequence). V lost 1 base, J lost 5 bases, and 12 bases lay in between. The CDR3 totals 14 residues. The CDR3 protein is CATSRVAAINEQYF. Written as DNA, the CDR3 is TGTGCCACCAGCAGAGTCGCGGCGATCAACGAGCAGTACTTC.

This chain uses TRBV9 with TRBJ2-1; tentatively, D is TRBD1 or TRBD2 (6 bases each). Germline V gene data show CDR1 as SGDLS and CDR2 as YYNGEE. The ends were cut back, 4 bases at V and 6 bases at J, with 23 bases in the middle. This CDR3 comprises 17 residues. The CDR3 spells CASSLTTGAGSINEQFF. The CDR3 DNA follows: TGTGCCAGCAGCCTAACAACGGGGGCAGGGTCAATCAATGAGCAGTTCTTC.

This clone showed up just a few times. This chain's CDR3 is CASTRGEIYEQYF. The DNA of the CDR3 is TGCGCCAGCACCAGGGGTGAAATCTACGAGCAGTACTTC. The V and J genes are TRBV10-2 and TRBJ2-7; the D gene is possibly TRBD1 (6 bases). The germline gives CDR1 WSHSY, CDR2 SAAADI. The CDR3 spans 13 residues. Trimming took off 7 bases at V and 3 bases at J, with 13 bases between the two ends.

The gene calls are TRBV11-2 and TRBJ2-1, with D perhaps TRBD1 or TRBD2 (5 bases each). The germline V and J ends were trimmed by 5 bases and 9 bases, with 23 bases remaining between them. The CDR3 has 16 residues. Germline CDR1 is SGHAT and CDR2 is FQNNGV. The CDR3 region is CASSPIRDPGTGEQFF. CDR3 bases: TGTGCCAGCAGCCCAATCCGGGACCCCGGCACGGGTGAGCAGTTCTTC.

The rearrangement joins TRBV5-1 to TRBJ2-5, with 13 bases lining up with TRBD2. V shed 1 base, J shed 2 bases, and the junction held 2 bases outside the gene matches. The CDR3 sequence is 16 residues long. Per the germline V gene, CDR1 is SGHRS and CDR2 is YFSETQ. CDR3 in amino acids: CASSLRTSGRQETQYF. Written as DNA, the CDR3 is TGCGCCAGCAGCTTGCGGACTAGCGGGAGACAAGAGACCCAGTACTTC.

This rearrangement joins TRBV9 to TRBJ2-7; 8 positions agree with TRBD2. The germline gives CDR1 SGDLS, CDR2 YYNGEE. The CDR3 contains 13 residues. V lost 1 base, J lost 4 bases, and 1 base stayed unmatched. The CDR3 spells CASSVSGSYEQYF. The CDR3 DNA follows: TGTGCCAGCAGCGTAAGCGGGAGTTACGAGCAGTACTTC.

This rearrangement joins TRBV20-1 to TRBJ1-1; D gene unclear. The CDR3 runs 11 residues. Looked up from germline, CDR1 is DFQATT and CDR2 is SNEGSKA (reference sequence). The V end lost 3 bases, the J end lost 1 base, and 3 bases lay between the germline ends. DNA of the CDR3: TGCAGTGCTAGGGCGAACACTGAAGCTTTCTTT. It encodes CSARANTEAFF.

The chain joins TRBV11-3 to TRBJ2-1; D might be TRBD2 (5 bases). In germline, CDR1 is SGHNT, CDR2 YENEEA. V was cut by 2 bases and J by 7 bases, with 6 bases left in between. The CDR3 extends over 12 amino acids. CDR3: CASSLRENEQFF. The CDR3 region has the DNA TGTGCCAGCAGCTTAAGGGAGAATGAGCAGTTCTTC.